This TCR beta chain was documented in a study of T cell changes during pregnancy in multiple sclerosis. Some clones are missing from TCRdb's copy, which holds only in-frame ones; the method was immunoSEQ multiplex PCR. Counted here are about 97,000 clones, 75% to 95% occurring once; the ten biggest clones make up approximately 0.76%. This CDR3 region has 16 residues. V was shortened by 4 bases and J by 0 bases, with 16 bases between the two germline ends. Germline V CDR1 and CDR2: MDHEN, SYDVKM. The sequencing here drew on peripheral blood, taken in the second trimester of pregnancy. V is TRBV28 and J is TRBJ2-7, with TRBD1 as a possible D gene (5 bases). The sequence derives from a female donor in good health, enrolled as a control in a pregnancy study. CDR3 sequence: CASSSIRDPSSYEQYF. The CDR3 nucleotides are TGTGCCAGCAGTTCGATCAGGGATCCCTCCTCCTACGAGCAGTACTTC.